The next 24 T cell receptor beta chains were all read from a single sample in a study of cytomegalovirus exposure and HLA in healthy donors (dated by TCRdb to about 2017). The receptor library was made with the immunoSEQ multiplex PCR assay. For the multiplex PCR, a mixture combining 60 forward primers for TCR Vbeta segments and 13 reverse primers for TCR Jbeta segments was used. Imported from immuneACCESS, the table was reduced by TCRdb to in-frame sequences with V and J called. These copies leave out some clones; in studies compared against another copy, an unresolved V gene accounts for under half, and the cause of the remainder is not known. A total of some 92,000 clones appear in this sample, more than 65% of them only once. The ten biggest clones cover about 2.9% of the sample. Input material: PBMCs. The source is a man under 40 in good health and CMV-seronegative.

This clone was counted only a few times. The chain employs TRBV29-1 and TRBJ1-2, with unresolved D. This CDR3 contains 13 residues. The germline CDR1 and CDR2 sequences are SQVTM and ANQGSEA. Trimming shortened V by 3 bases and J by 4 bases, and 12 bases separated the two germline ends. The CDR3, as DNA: TGCAGCGTTGAGAGGGAAATTGGCTATGGCTACACCTTC. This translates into CSVEREIGYGYTF.

CDR3 nucleotides: TGTGCCAGCAGCCCCGACAGGGCCTCCTACAATGAGCAGTTCTTC. Its protein is CASSPDRASYNEQFF. J is TRBJ2-1 and V is TRBV7-9, with 7 bases fitting TRBD1. The germline gives CDR1 SEHNR, CDR2 FQNEAQ (reference sequence). J gave up 0 bases and V 5 bases, and 4 bases lay outside the gene matches. The CDR3 totals 15 residues.

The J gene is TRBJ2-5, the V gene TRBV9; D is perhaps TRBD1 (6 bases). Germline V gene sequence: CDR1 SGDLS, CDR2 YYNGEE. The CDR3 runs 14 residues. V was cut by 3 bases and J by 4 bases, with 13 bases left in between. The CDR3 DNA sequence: TGTGCCAGCAGCGCGACAGGATCAATAGAGACCCAGTACTTC. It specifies CASSATGSIETQYF.

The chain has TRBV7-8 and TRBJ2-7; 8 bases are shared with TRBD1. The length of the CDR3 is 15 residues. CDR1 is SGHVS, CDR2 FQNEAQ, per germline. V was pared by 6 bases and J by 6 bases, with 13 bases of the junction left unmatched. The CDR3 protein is CASSFGGQGASEQYF. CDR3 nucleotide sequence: TGTGCCAGCAGTTTTGGAGGGCAGGGGGCCTCCGAGCAGTACTTC.

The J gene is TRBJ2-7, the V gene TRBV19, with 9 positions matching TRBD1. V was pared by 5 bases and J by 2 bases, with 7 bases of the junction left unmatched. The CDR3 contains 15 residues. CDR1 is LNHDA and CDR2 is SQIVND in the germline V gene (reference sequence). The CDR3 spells CASSFGQGLTYEQYF. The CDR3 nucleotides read TGTGCCAGTAGTTTTGGACAGGGGCTTACCTACGAGCAGTACTTC.

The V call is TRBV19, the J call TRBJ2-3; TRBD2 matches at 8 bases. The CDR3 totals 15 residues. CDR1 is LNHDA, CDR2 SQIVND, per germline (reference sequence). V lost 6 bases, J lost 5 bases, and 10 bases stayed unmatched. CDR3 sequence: CASRSSGGGGDTQYF. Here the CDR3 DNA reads TGTGCCAGTAGGTCGAGCGGGGGCGGGGGAGATACGCAGTATTTT.

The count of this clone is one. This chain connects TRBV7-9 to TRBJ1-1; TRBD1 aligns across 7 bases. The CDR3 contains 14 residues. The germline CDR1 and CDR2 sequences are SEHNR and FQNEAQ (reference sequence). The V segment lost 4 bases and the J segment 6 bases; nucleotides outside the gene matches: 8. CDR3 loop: CASSSVTTGAEAFF. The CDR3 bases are TGTGCCAGCAGCTCAGTGACTACAGGGGCTGAAGCTTTCTTT. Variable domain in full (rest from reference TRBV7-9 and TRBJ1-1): DTGVSQNPRHKITKRGQNVTFRCDPISEHNRLYWYRQTLGQGPEFLTYFQNEAQLEKSRLLSDRFSAERPKGSFSTLEIQRTEQGDSAMYLCASSSVTTGAEAFFGQGTRLTVV.

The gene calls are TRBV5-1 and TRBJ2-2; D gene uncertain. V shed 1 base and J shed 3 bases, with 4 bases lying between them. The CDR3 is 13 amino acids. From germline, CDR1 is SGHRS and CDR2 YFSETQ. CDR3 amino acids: CASSLRDTGELFF. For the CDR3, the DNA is TGCGCCAGCAGCTTGCGCGACACCGGGGAGCTGTTTTTT.

In nucleotides, the CDR3 is TGCGCCAGCAGCTTGGATAGGGGTCGGGCTGAAGCTTTCTTT. Amino acid sequence: CASSLDRGRAEAFF. The chain joins TRBV5-1 to TRBJ1-1, with D tentatively TRBD1 (5 bases). The germline V gene has CDR1 SGHRS and CDR2 YFSETQ. V was trimmed by 0 bases and J by 6 bases, leaving 12 bases between them. The CDR3 consists of 14 residues. Using reference TRBV5-1 and TRBJ1-1 for the parts outside the CDR3, the full variable domain is KAGVTQTPRYLIKTRGQQVTLSCSPISGHRSVSWYQQTPGQGLQFLFEYFSETQRNKGNFPGRFSGRQFSNSRSEMNVSTLELGDSALYLCASSLDRGRAEAFFGQGTRLTVV.

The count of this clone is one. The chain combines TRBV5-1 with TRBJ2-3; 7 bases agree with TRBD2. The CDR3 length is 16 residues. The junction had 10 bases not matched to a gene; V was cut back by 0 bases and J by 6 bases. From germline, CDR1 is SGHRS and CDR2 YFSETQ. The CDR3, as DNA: TGCGCCAGCAGCTTGGGGGAGACTAGCTGGGTTGATACGCAGTATTTT. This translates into CASSLGETSWVDTQYF.

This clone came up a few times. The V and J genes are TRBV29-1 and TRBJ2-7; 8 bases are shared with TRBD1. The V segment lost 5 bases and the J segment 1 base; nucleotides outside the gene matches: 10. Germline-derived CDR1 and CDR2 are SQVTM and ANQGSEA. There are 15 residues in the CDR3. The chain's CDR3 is CSVLKLTGVSYEQYF. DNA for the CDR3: TGCAGCGTTTTGAAATTGACAGGGGTTTCCTACGAGCAGTACTTC.

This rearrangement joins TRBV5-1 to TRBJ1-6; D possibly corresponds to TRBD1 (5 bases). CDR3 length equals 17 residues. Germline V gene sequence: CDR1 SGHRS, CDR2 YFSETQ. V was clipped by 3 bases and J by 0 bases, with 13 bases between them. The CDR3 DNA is TGCGCCAGCAGCTCAGACAGTAGGAGCTCCTATAATTCACCCCTCCACTTT. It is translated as CASSSDSRSSYNSPLHF.

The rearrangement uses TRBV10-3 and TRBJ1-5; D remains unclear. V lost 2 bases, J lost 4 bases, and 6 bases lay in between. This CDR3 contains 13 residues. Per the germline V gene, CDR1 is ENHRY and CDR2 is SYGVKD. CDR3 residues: CAISEGSNQPQHF. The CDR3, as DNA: TGTGCCATCAGTGAGGGCAGTAATCAGCCCCAGCATTTT.

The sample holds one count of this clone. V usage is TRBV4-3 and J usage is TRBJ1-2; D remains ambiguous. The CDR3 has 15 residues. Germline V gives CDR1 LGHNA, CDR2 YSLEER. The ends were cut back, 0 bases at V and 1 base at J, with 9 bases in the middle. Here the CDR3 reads CASSQDLRGNYGYTF. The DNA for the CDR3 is TGCGCCAGCAGCCAAGATCTACGGGGTAACTATGGCTACACCTTC.

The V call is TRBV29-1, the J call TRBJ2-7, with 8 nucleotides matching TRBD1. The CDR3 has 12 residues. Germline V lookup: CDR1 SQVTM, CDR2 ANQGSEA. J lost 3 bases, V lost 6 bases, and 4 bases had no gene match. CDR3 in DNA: TGCAGCGTCATCGGGACAGGCTACGAGCAGTACTTC. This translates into CSVIGTGYEQYF.

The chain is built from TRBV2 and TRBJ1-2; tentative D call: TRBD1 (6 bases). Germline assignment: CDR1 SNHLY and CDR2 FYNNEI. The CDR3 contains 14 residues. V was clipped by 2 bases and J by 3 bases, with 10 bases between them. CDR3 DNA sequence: TGTGCCAGCAGTGAAAACAGGGATCACTATGGCTACACCTTC. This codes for CASSENRDHYGYTF. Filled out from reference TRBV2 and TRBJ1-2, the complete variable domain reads EPEVTQTPSHQVTQMGQEVILRCVPISNHLYFYWYRQILGQKVEFLVSFYNNEISEKSEIFDDQFSVERPDGSNFTLKIRSTKLEDSAMYFCASSENRDHYGYTFGSGTRLTVV.

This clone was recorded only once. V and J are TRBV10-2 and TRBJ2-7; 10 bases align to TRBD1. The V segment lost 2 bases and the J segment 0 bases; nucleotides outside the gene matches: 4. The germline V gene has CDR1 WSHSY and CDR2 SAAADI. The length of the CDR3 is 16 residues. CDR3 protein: CASSERRDRGSYEQYF. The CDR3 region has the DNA TGCGCCAGCAGTGAGAGGCGGGACAGGGGCTCCTACGAGCAGTACTTC.

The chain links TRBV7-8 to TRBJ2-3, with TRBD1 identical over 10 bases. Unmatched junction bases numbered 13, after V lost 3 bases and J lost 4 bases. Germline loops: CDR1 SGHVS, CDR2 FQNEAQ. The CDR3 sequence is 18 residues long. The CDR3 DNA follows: TGTGCCAGCAGCTTTGGGTCGTGGACAGGGGGAACCGCAGATACGCAGTATTTT. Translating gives CASSFGSWTGGTADTQYF. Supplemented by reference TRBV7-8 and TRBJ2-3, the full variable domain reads GAGVSQSPRYKVAKRGQDVALRCDPISGHVSLFWYQQALGQGPEFLTYFQNEAQLDKSGLPSDRFFAERPEGSVSTLKIQRTQQEDSAVYLCASSFGSWTGGTADTQYFGPGTRLTVL.

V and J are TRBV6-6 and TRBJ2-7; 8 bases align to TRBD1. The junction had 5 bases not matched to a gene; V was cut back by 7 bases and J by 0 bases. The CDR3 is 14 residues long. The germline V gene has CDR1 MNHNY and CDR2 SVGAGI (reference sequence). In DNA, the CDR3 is TGTGCCAGCACCGGGGACAGGAGCTCCTACGAGCAGTACTTC. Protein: CASTGDRSSYEQYF.

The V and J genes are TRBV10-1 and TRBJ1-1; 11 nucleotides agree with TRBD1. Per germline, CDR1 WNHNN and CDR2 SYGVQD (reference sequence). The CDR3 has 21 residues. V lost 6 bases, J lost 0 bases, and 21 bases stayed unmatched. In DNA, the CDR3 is TGCGCCAGCAGAGATACCGGGACAGGGGGATCATTCGGGCCGATGAACACTGAAGCTTTCTTT. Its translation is CASRDTGTGGSFGPMNTEAFF.

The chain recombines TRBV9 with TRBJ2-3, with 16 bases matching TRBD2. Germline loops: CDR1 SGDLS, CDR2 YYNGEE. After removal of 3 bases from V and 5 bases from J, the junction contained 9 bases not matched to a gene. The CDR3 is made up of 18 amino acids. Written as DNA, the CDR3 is TGTGCCAGCAGCGCAACCGGGACTAGCGGGGGGGTAGGAGATACGCAGTATTTT. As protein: CASSATGTSGGVGDTQYF.

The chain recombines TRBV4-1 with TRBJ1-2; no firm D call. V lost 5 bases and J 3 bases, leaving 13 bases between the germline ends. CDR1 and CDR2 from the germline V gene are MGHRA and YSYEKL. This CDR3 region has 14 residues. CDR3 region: CASSSVGGDYGYTF. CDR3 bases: TGCGCCAGCAGCTCAGTAGGAGGAGACTATGGCTACACCTTC.

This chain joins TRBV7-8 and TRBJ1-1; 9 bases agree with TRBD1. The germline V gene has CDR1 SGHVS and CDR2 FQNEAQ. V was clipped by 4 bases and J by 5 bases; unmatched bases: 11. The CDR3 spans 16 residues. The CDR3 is CASSSIGTGKDTEAFF. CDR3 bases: TGTGCCAGCAGCTCCATTGGGACAGGGAAAGATACTGAAGCTTTCTTT.

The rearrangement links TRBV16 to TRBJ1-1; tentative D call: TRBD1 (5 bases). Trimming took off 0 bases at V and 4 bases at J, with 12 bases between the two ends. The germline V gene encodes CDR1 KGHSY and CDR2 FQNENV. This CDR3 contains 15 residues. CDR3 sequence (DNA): TGTGCCAGCAGCCAATCGAGGTCTGGGGCCACTGAAGCTTTCTTT. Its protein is CASSQSRSGATEAFF.